This TCR beta chain was recovered during a study of CD8 T cells in ankylosing spondylitis. Turning to this clonotype: Its matching antigen is unknown.

Points from the study as a whole: Characteristic of ankylosing spondylitis blood, it appeared, was a TCR beta motif comprising fewer than 10 highly homologous variants. Matched ankylosing spondylitis synovial fluid reportedly showed significant enrichment of disease-linked clones. Disease-associated clones were CD8+ and fairly uncommon in peripheral blood.

The CDR3 covers 15 residues. Trimming stripped 4 bases from V and 6 bases from J, with 17 bases between. Germline loops: CDR1 ENHRY, CDR2 SYGVKD. TCRdb ran MiXCR on the 5' RACE reads and lists one entry per CDR3 protein. The top ten hold approximately 12% of the sample, which has around 130,000 distinct CDR3 sequences, more than 6.5% seen once. The receptor's source is a male donor with ankylosing spondylitis or in good health (not recorded which). The V call is TRBV10-3, the J call TRBJ2-3; D is possibly TRBD1 or TRBD2 (6 bases each). Sequencing used blood, either unsorted or a sorted T cell fraction (not recorded which). The CDR3, as DNA: TGTGCCATCAGTGGCTCAACGGGGGCAGGGGATACGCAGTATTTT. Translating gives CAISGSTGAGDTQYF.